This T cell receptor beta chain came from a study of CD8 T cells in Susac syndrome. Random hexamers were used to reverse transcribe 0.5 to 1 ug of RNA. MiXCR, run by TCRdb on the immunoSEQ multiplex PCR reads, gives a single entry per CDR3 protein. The table shows approximately 150,000 distinct CDR3 sequences, with 94% occurring only once. This CDR3 spans 17 amino acids. Germline CDR1 reads KGHSH; CDR2 reads LQKENI. V was pared by 1 base and J by 0 bases, with 12 bases between. The clonotype was recovered from a human donor in good health. The chain is built from TRBV18 and TRBJ2-2, with D perhaps matching TRBD1 (6 bases). The sample comprised CD4+ T cells from PBMCs. This CDR3 reads CASSPRQTGPNTGELFF. CDR3 coding DNA: TGTGCCAGCTCACCACGTCAGACAGGACCGAACACCGGGGAGCTGTTTTTT.